This T cell receptor beta chain appears in the sequencing data of a study of T cells after yellow fever vaccination. Broader study findings: The booster saw the reappearance of most primary-vaccination clones (roughly 96% CD4, about 88% CD8).

This clonotype has a handful of counts. Its antigen is undetermined. For TCR, cDNA came from 5'RACE template switching, which added a universal primer site and UMIs. Via MiXCR, TCRdb re-called the 5' RACE reads, giving one row per CDR3 protein. The sample holds 250,000 to 400,000 distinct CDR3 sequences, 4.1% seen once. This TCR came from a man in his late teens or twenties who received the YFV17D yellow fever vaccine. The specimen was PBMCs, collected 5 days after the yellow fever booster vaccination.

As DNA, the CDR3 is TGTGCCAGCTTTCGGGGGGACTCTGGGGCCAACGTCCTGACTTTC. It encodes CASFRGDSGANVLTF. The J gene is TRBJ2-6, the V gene TRBV6-2 or TRBV6-3, with 7 bases fitting TRBD2. The CDR3 has 15 amino acids. V shed 8 bases, J shed 0 bases, and the junction held 4 bases outside the gene matches. Per the germline V gene, CDR1 is MNHEY and CDR2 is SVGEGT.